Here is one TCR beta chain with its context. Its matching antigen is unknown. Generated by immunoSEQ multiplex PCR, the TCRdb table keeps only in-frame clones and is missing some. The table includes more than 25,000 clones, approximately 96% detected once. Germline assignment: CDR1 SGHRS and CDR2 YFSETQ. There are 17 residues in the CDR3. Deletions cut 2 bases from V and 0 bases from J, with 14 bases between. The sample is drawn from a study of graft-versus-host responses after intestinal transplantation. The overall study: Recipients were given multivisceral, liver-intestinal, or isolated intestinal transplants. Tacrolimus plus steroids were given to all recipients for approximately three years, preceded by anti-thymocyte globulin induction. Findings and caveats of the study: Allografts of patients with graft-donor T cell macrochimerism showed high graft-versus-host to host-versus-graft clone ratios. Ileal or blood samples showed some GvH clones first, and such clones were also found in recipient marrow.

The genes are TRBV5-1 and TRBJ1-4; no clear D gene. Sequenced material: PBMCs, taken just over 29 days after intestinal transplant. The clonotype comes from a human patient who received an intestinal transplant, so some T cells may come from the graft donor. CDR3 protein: CASSLPASGATNEKLFF. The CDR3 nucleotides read TGCGCCAGCAGCTTACCCGCATCAGGTGCAACTAATGAAAAACTGTTTTTT.